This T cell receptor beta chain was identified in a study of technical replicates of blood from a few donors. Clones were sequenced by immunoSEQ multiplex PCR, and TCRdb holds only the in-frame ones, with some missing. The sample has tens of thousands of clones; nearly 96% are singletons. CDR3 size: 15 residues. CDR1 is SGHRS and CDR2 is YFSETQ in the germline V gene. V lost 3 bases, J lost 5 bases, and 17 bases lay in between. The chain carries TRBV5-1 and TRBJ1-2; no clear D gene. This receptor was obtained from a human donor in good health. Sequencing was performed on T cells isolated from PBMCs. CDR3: CASSSDPGVNYGYTF. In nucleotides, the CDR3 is TGCGCCAGCAGCTCGGATCCGGGAGTTAATTATGGCTACACCTTC. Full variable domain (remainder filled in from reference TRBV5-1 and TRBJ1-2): KAGVTQTPRYLIKTRGQQVTLSCSPISGHRSVSWYQQTPGQGLQFLFEYFSETQRNKGNFPGRFSGRQFSNSRSEMNVSTLELGDSALYLCASSSDPGVNYGYTFGSGTRLTVV.